Below are 13 T cell receptor beta chains sequenced from a single sample in a study of T cell responses to AZD1222 COVID-19 vaccine. Produced via immunoSEQ multiplex PCR; TCRdb's table is partial and in-frame only. The table has some 190,000 clones, roughly 92% seen once. The specimen was peripheral blood, collected on day 0 of AZD1222 vaccination. The receptors stem from an adult in good health.

V gene TRBV3-1 (or the pseudogene TRBV3-2) combines with J gene TRBJ1-2; 10 bases match TRBD1. In germline, CDR1 is LGHDT, CDR2 YNNKEL (reference sequence). The CDR3 has 16 residues. The ends lost 4 bases at V and 4 bases at J; junction bases unmatched: 9. The CDR3 here is CASSPTPTGGSYGYTF. The CDR3 DNA is TGTGCCAGCAGCCCAACCCCGACAGGGGGCTCCTATGGCTACACCTTC.

This chain joins TRBV30 and TRBJ1-1; unclear D gene. Germline CDR1 is GTSNPN and CDR2 is SVGIG (reference sequence). Deletions cut 3 bases from V and 0 bases from J, with 11 bases between. The CDR3 has 14 amino acids. The DNA for the CDR3 is TGTGCCTGGAGGACCACAGACATGAACACTGAAGCTTTCTTT. Translation gives CAWRTTDMNTEAFF.

This clone was recorded only once. This chain links TRBV5-4 with TRBJ1-2; no clear D gene. The CDR3 consists of 13 residues. Looked up from germline, CDR1 is SGHNT and CDR2 is YYREEE (reference sequence). The V end was cut by 7 bases, the J end by 4 bases, with 14 bases between. For the CDR3, the DNA is TGTGCCAGCGGGGAATCGGGTAGCTATGGCTACACCTTC. Translated: CASGESGSYGYTF.

The chain recombines TRBV3-1 (or the pseudogene TRBV3-2) with TRBJ1-3; TRBD1 matches 7 bases. The trim removed 4 bases at V and 0 bases at J, leaving 6 bases unmatched. Germline lookup yields CDR1 LGHDT and CDR2 YNNKEL (reference sequence). The CDR3 consists of 16 residues. CDR3 nucleotide sequence: TGTGCCAGCAGCCCGACAGGGATCGCCTCTGGAAACACCATATATTTT. It encodes CASSPTGIASGNTIYF.

V gene TRBV9 combines with J gene TRBJ1-5; possibly TRBD1 for D (5 bases). The germline CDR1 and CDR2 sequences are SGDLS and YYNGEE. Trimming cost V 3 bases and J 3 bases, with 10 bases left between them. The CDR3 sequence is 14 residues long. CDR3 residues: CASSAGTYNQPQHF. The CDR3 DNA reads TGTGCCAGCAGCGCGGGGACGTACAATCAGCCCCAGCATTTT.

The sample holds one count of this clone. The gene calls are TRBV6-1 and TRBJ2-6; D remains unclear. Trimming cost V 3 bases and J 0 bases, with 6 bases left between them. CDR3 length: 15 amino acids. CDR1 and CDR2 from the germline V gene are MNHNS and SASEGT. In nucleotides, the CDR3 is TGTGCCAGCAGTGACCGGTACTCTGGGGCCAACGTCCTGACTTTC. Amino acids: CASSDRYSGANVLTF.

The chain links TRBV10-3 to TRBJ1-3; D is ambiguous. Trimming removed 2 bases from V and 0 bases from J, with 8 bases in between. CDR3 length: 15 amino acids. The germline V gene has CDR1 ENHRY and CDR2 SYGVKD. CDR3 sequence (DNA): TGTGCCATCAGTGAGGGACGGAACTCTGGAAACACCATATATTTT. It is translated as CAISEGRNSGNTIYF.

Here the CDR3 reads CASSQGGTGGYNEQFF. In DNA form, the CDR3 reads TGTGCCAGCAGCCAAGGTGGGACAGGGGGCTACAATGAGCAGTTCTTC. The V gene is TRBV4-2, the J gene TRBJ2-1; 11 positions match TRBD1. From germline, CDR1 is LGHNA and CDR2 YNFKEQ. Germline trimming cut 1 base from V and 3 bases from J; bases unmatched to any gene: 2. The CDR3 contains 16 residues.

The sample holds a few counts of this clone. The chain carries TRBV4-3 and TRBJ2-2, with TRBD1 identical over 8 bases. The V segment lost 1 base and the J segment 5 bases; nucleotides outside the gene matches: 6. CDR1 and CDR2 (germline): LGHNA, YSLEER. This CDR3 spans 16 amino acids. The CDR3 coding sequence is TGCGCCAGCAGCCAAGTTGCAGGGGGCGCGACCGGGGAGCTGTTTTTT. Its translation: CASSQVAGGATGELFF.

The chain joins TRBV5-8 to TRBJ2-5, with 9 bases identical to TRBD1. Per germline, CDR1 SGHTS and CDR2 YDEGEE. V lost 4 bases to trimming and J lost 1 base; unmatched junction nucleotides: 8. CDR3 length: 16 amino acids. CDR3 DNA sequence: TGTGCCAGCAGCGCCGAGGGACAGGGCCCCCAAGAGACCCAGTACTTC. This codes for CASSAEGQGPQETQYF.

This clone was seen a single time. The J gene is TRBJ2-1, the V gene TRBV10-3; D ambiguous. CDR3 length: 12 amino acids. CDR1 and CDR2 from the germline V gene are ENHRY and SYGVKD. V lost 0 bases and J 6 bases, leaving 3 bases between the germline ends. The CDR3 region is CAISESGNEQFF. Here the CDR3 DNA reads TGTGCCATCAGTGAGTCGGGCAATGAGCAGTTCTTC.

The rearrangement joins TRBV4-1 to TRBJ1-6, with unresolved D. V was pared by 6 bases and J by 6 bases, with 9 bases between. The CDR3 is 13 residues long. CDR1 and CDR2 from the germline V gene are MGHRA and YSYEKL. In nucleotides, the CDR3 is TGCGCCAGCAGAAAAGAGCGTAATTCACCCCTCCACTTT. This gives the protein CASRKERNSPLHF.

The chain has TRBV2 and TRBJ1-2; no clear D gene. CDR3 length: 16 amino acids. Per germline, CDR1 SNHLY and CDR2 FYNNEI. With 3 bases removed from V and 5 bases from J, the gap between germline ends came to 19 bases. The CDR3 loop reads CASSESTSLAAYGYTF. The CDR3 nucleotides read TGTGCCAGCAGTGAGTCTACTTCATTGGCGGCATATGGCTACACCTTC.